This T cell receptor beta chain was found in a study of post-analysis software for immune sequencing data. The study's findings and limits: Patients used a few TRBV segments, including TRBV5-6, TRBV5-1 and TRBV20-1, more often than controls.

Points on this clonotype: Its matching antigen is unknown.

V lost 8 bases to trimming and J lost 2 bases, with 13 bases between them. CDR3 size: 14 residues. CDR1 and CDR2 (germline): LNHDA, SQIVND (reference sequence). The TCR beta cDNA libraries contained unique molecular identifiers. MiXCR was run by TCRdb on the PCR reads, yielding one entry per CDR3 protein. The table includes around 440,000 distinct CDR3 sequences, nearly 45% detected once. The sequencing sample was made of blood. The rearrangement joins TRBV19 to TRBJ2-1, with D possibly matching TRBD1 (6 bases). This clonotype originated in a girl aged 5-17 years with multiple sclerosis. The chain's CDR3 is CASGQPNPYNEQFF. CDR3 DNA: TGTGCCAGTGGACAGCCGAACCCCTACAATGAGCAGTTCTTC.